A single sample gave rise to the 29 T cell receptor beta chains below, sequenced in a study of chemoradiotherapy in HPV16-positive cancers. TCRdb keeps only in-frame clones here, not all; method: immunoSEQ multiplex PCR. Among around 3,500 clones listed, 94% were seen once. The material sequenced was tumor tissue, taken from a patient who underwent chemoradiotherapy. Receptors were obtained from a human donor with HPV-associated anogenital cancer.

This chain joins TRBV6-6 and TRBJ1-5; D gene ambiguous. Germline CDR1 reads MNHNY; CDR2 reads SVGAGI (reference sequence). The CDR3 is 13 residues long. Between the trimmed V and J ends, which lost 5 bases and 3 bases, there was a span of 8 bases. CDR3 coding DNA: TGTGCCAGCAGTGCAGGCTTCAATCAGCCCCAGCATTTT. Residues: CASSAGFNQPQHF.

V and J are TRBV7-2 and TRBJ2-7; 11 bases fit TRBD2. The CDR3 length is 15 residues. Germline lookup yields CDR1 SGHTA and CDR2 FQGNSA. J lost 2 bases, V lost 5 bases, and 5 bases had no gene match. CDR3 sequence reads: CASSQRLAGTYEQYF. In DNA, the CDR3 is TGTGCCAGCAGCCAGAGACTAGCGGGAACCTACGAGCAGTACTTC.

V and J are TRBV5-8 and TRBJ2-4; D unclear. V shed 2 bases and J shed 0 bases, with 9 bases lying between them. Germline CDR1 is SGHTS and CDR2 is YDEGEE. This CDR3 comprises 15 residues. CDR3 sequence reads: CASSLGILAKNIQYF. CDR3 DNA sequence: TGTGCCAGCAGCTTAGGTATTCTAGCCAAAAACATTCAGTACTTC.

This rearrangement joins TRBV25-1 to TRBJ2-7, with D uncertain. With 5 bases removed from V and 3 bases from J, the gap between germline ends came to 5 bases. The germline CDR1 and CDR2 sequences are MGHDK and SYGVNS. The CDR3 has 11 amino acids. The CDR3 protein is CASSFGYEQYF. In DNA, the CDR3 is TGTGCCAGCAGTTTCGGCTACGAGCAGTACTTC.

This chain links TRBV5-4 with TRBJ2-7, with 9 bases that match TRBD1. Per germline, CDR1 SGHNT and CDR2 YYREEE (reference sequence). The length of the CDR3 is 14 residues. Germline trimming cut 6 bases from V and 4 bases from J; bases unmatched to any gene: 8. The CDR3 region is CASNPGQGKYEQYF. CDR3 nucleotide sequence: TGTGCCAGCAACCCAGGACAGGGGAAGTACGAGCAGTACTTC.

The chain's CDR3 is CASSRSRTSTDTQYF. The CDR3, as DNA: TGTGCCAGCAGCCGGAGTAGAACTAGCACAGATACGCAGTATTTT. The V gene is TRBV9, the J gene TRBJ2-3; D uncertain. The V end lost 4 bases, the J end lost 0 bases, and 12 bases lay between the germline ends. Germline V lookup: CDR1 SGDLS, CDR2 YYNGEE. This CDR3 is built from 15 residues.

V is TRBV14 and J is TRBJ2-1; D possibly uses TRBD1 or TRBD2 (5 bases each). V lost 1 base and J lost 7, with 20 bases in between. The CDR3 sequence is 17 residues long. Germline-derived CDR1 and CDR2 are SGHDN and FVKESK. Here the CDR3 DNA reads TGTGCCAGCAGCCAAGCAATTGCCGGTAACTGGGGGAATGAGCAGTTCTTC. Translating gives CASSQAIAGNWGNEQFF.

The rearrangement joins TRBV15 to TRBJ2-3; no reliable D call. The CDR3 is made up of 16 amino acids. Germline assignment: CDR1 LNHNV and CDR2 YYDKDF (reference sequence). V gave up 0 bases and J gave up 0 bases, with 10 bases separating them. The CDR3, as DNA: TGTGCCACCAGCAGAGATCAGCGAGCTAGCACAGATACGCAGTATTTT. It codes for CATSRDQRASTDTQYF. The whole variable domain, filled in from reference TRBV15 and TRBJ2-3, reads DAMVIQNPRYQVTQFGKPVTLSCSQTLNHNVMYWYQQKSSQAPKLLFHYYDKDFNNEADTPDNFQSRRPNTSFCFLDIRSPGLGDTAMYLCATSRDQRASTDTQYFGPGTRLTVL.

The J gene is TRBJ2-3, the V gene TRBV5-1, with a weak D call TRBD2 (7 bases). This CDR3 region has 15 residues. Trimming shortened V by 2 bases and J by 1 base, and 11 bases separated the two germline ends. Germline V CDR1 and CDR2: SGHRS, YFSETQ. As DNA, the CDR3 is TGCGCCAGCAGCTTACGGGGGGCCCGCACAGATACGCAGTATTTT. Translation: CASSLRGARTDTQYF.

The DNA for the CDR3 is TGTGCCTGGAGTGTCCAGGGACCTTATGGCTACACCTTC. This translates into CAWSVQGPYGYTF. V is TRBV30 and J is TRBJ1-2; TRBD1 is a possible D gene (5 bases). V lost 0 bases and J 5 bases, leaving 10 bases between the germline ends. Germline lookup yields CDR1 GTSNPN and CDR2 SVGIG (reference sequence). The CDR3 sequence is 13 residues long.

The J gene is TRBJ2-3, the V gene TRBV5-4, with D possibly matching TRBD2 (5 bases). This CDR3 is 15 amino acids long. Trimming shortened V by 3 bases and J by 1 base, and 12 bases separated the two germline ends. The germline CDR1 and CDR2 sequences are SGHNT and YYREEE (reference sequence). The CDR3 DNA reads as TGTGCCAGCAGCTCCCGGCGGGCCCGCACAGATACGCAGTATTTT. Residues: CASSSRRARTDTQYF.

For the CDR3, the DNA is TGTGCCAGCAGTCTTTATTGGGATCAGCCCCAGCATTTT. This encodes CASSLYWDQPQHF. The chain combines TRBV5-5 with TRBJ1-5; no clear D gene. V shed 5 bases and J shed 5 bases, with 11 bases lying between them. Germline V gene data show CDR1 as SGHKS and CDR2 as YYEKEE (reference sequence). The CDR3 extends over 13 amino acids.

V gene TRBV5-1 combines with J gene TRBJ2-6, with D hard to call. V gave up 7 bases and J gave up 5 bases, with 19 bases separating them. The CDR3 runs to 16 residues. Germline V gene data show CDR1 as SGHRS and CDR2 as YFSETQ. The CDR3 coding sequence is TGCGCCAGCGTGCACGGTTCACAAAGTCGGGCCAACGTCCTGACTTTC. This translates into CASVHGSQSRANVLTF.

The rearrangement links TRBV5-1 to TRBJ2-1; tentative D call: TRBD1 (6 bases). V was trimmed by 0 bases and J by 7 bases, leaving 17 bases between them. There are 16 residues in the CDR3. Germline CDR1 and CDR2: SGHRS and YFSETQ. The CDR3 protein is CASSLAGRGERNEQFF. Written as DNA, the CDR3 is TGCGCCAGCAGCTTGGCCGGCAGGGGAGAACGGAATGAGCAGTTCTTC. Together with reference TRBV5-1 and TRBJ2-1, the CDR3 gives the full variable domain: KAGVTQTPRYLIKTRGQQVTLSCSPISGHRSVSWYQQTPGQGLQFLFEYFSETQRNKGNFPGRFSGRQFSNSRSEMNVSTLELGDSALYLCASSLAGRGERNEQFFGPGTRLTVL.

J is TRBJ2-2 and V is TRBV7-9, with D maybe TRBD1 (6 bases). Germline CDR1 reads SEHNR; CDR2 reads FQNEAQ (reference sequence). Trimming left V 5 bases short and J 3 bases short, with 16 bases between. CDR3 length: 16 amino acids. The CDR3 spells CASSTFGAGDTGELFF. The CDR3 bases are TGTGCCAGCAGCACGTTCGGGGCAGGGGACACCGGGGAGCTGTTTTTT. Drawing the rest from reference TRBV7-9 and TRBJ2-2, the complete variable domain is DTGVSQNPRHKITKRGQNVTFRCDPISEHNRLYWYRQTLGQGPEFLTYFQNEAQLEKSRLLSDRFSAERPKGSFSTLEIQRTEQGDSAMYLCASSTFGAGDTGELFFGEGSRLTVL.

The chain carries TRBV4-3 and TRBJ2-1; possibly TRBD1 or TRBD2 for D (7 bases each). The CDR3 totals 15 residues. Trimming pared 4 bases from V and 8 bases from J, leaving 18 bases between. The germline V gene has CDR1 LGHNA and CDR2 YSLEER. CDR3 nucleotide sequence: TGCGCCAGCAGCCCCCAGGGGGGGGCATGGGATGAGCAGTTCTTC. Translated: CASSPQGGAWDEQFF.

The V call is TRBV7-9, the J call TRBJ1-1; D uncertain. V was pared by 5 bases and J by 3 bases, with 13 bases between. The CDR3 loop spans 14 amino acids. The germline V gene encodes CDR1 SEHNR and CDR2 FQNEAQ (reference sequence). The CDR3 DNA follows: TGTGCCAGCAGCCCCTGGACCGGGGACACTGAAGCTTTCTTT. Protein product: CASSPWTGDTEAFF.

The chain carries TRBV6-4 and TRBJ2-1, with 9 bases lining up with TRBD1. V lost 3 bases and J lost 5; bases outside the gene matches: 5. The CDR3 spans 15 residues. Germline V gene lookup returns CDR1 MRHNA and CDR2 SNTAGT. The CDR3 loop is CASSEYGTGNNEQFF. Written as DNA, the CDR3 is TGTGCCAGCAGTGAATACGGGACAGGGAACAATGAGCAGTTCTTC.

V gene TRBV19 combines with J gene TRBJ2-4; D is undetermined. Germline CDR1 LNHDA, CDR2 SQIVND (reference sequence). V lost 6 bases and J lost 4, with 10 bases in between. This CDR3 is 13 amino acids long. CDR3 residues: CASREPEKNIQYF. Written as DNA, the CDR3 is TGTGCCAGTAGGGAGCCAGAGAAAAACATTCAGTACTTC.

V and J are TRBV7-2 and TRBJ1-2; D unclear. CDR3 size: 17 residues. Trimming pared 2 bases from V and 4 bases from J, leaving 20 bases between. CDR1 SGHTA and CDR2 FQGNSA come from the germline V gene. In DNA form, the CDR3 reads TGTGCCAGCAGCTTAACTACCTCTGGGAACTACGTCTATGGCTACACCTTC. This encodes CASSLTTSGNYVYGYTF.

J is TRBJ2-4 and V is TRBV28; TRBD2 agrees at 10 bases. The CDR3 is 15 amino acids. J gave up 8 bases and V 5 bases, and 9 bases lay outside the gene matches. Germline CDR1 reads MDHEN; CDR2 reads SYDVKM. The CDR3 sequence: CASSGAGLAFYIQYF. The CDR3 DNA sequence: TGTGCCAGCAGTGGTGCGGGACTAGCGTTCTACATTCAGTACTTC.

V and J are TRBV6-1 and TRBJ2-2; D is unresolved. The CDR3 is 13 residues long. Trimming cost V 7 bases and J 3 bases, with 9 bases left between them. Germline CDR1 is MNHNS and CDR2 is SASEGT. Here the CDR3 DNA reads TGTGCCAGCAAGTGGGGTGACACCGGGGAGCTGTTTTTT. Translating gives CASKWGDTGELFF.

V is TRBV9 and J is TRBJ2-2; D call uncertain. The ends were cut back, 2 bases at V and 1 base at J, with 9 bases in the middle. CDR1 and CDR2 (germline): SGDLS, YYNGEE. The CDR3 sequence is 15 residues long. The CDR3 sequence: CASSVFAENTGELFF. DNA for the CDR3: TGTGCCAGCAGCGTTTTTGCGGAGAACACCGGGGAGCTGTTTTTT. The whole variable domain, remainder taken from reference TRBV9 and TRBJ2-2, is DSGVTQTPKHLITATGQRVTLRCSPRSGDLSVYWYQQSLDQGLQFLIQYYNGEERAKGNILERFSAQQFPDLHSELNLSSLELGDSALYFCASSVFAENTGELFFGEGSRLTVL.

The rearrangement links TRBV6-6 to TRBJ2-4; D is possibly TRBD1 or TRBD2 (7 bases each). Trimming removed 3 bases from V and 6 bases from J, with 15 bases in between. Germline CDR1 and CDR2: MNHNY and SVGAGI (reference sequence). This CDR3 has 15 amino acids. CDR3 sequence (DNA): TGTGCCAGCAGTTATTTGACAGGGAGGGTAAACATTCAGTACTTC. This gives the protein CASSYLTGRVNIQYF.

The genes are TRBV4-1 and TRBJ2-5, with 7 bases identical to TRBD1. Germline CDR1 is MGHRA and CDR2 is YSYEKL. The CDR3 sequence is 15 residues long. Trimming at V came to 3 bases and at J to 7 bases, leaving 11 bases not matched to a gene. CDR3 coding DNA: TGCGCCAGCAGCCACCCAACGGACTCAGGGGGGACCCAGTACTTC. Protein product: CASSHPTDSGGTQYF.

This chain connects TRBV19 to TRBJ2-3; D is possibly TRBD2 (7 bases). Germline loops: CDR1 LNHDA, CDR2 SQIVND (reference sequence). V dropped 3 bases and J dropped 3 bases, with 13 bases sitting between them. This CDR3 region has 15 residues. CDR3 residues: CASSISRGGTDTQYF. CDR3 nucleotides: TGTGCCAGTAGTATTTCGAGGGGGGGGACAGATACGCAGTATTTT. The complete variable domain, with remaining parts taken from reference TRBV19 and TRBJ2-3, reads DGGITQSPKYLFRKEGQNVTLSCEQNLNHDAMYWYRQDPGQGLRLIYYSQIVNDFQKGDIAEGYSVSREKKESFPLTVTSAQKNPTAFYLCASSISRGGTDTQYFGPGTRLTVL.

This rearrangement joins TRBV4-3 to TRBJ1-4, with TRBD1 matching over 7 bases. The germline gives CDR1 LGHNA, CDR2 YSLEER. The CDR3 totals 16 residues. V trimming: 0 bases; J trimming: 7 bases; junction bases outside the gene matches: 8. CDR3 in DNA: TGCGCCAGCAGCCAAGAAGGGGGCAGGGGGGGTGAAAAACTGTTTTTT. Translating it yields CASSQEGGRGGEKLFF.

CDR3 loop: CASSEAHSGGPRTYF. The CDR3 DNA sequence: TGTGCCAGCAGTGAAGCGCATAGCGGGGGGCCTCGGACGTACTTC. The V and J genes are TRBV2 and TRBJ2-7; 10 nucleotides align to TRBD2. Germline V gene sequence: CDR1 SNHLY, CDR2 FYNNEI. J lost 12 bases, V lost 0 bases, and 11 bases had no gene match. The CDR3 is made up of 15 amino acids.

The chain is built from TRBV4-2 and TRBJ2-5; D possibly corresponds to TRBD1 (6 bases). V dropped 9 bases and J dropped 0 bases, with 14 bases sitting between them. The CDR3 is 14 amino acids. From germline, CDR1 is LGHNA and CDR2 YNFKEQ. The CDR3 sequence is CASGWGRNQETQYF. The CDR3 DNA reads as TGTGCCAGTGGCTGGGGGCGGAACCAAGAGACCCAGTACTTC.